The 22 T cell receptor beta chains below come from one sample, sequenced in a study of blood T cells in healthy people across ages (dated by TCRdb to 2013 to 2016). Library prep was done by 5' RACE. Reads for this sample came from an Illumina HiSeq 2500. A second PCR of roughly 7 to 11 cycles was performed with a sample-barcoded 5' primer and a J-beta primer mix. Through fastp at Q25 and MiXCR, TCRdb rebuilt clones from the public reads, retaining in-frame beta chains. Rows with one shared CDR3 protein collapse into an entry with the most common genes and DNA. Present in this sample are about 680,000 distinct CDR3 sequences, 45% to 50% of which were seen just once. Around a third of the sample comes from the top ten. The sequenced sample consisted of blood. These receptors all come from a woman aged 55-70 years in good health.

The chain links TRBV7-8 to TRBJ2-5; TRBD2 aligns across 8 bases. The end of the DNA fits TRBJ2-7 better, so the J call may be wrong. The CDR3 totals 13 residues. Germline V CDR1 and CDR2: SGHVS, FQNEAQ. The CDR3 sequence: CASKRRGRYEQYF. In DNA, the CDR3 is TGTGCCAGCAAACGACGCGGGAGGTACGAGCAGTACTTC.

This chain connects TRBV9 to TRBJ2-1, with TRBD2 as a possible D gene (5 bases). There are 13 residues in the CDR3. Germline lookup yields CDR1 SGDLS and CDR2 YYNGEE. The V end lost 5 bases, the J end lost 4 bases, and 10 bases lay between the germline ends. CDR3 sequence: CASSRLMYNEQFF. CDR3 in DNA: TGTGCCAGCAGTCGACTAATGTACAATGAGCAGTTCTTC.

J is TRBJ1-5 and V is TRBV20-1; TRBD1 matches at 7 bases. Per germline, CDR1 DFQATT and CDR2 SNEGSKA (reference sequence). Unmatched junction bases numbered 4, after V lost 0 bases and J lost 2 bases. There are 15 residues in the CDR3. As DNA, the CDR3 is TGCAGTGCTAGAGATTCTGACAGGGGCAATCAGCCCCAGCATTTT. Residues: CSARDSDRGNQPQHF.

Written as DNA, the CDR3 is TGTGCCAGCAGGACGGGGGGGGGCTACAATGAGCAGTTCTTC. Translating gives CASRTGGGYNEQFF. The V gene is TRBV6-2 or TRBV6-3, the J gene TRBJ2-1, with 8 bases identical to TRBD2. V trimming: 6 bases; J trimming: 3 bases; junction bases outside the gene matches: 4. The CDR3 extends over 14 amino acids. Germline V gene lookup returns CDR1 MNHEY and CDR2 SVGEGT.

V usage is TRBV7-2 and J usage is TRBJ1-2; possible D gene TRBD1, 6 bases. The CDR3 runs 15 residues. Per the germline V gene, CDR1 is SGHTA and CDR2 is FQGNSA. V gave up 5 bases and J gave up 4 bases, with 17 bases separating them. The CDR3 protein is CASSRGGVTGYGYTF. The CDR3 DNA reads TGTGCCAGCAGCCGAGGGGGGGTGACAGGCTATGGCTACACCTTC.

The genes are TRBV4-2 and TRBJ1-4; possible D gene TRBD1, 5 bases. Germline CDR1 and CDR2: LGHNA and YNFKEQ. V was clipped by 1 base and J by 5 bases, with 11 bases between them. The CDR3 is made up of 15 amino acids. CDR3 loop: CASSQGGSLNEKLFF. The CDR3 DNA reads TGTGCCAGCAGCCAAGGGGGGTCTCTGAATGAAAAACTGTTTTTT.

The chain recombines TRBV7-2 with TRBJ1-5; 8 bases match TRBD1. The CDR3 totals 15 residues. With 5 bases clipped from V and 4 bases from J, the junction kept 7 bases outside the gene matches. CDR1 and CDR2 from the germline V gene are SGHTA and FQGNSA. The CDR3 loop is CASSPTGGRNQPQHF. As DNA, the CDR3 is TGTGCCAGCAGCCCCACAGGGGGTAGAAATCAGCCCCAGCATTTT.

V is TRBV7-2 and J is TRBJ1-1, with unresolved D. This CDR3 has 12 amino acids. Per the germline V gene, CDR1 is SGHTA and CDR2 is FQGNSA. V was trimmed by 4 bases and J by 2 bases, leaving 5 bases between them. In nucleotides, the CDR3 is TGTGCCAGCAGCTCAGTAAACACTGAAGCTTTCTTT. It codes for CASSSVNTEAFF. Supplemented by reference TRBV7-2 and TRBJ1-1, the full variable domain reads GAGVSQSPSNKVTEKGKDVELRCDPISGHTALYWYRQSLGQGLEFLIYFQGNSAPDKSGLPSDRFSAERTGGSVSTLTIQRTQQEDSAVYLCASSSVNTEAFFGQGTRLTVV.

The CDR3 sequence: CASSLAPDWGDEQFF. CDR3 in DNA: TGCGCCAGCAGCTTGGCCCCGGACTGGGGCGATGAGCAGTTCTTC. The V gene is TRBV5-1, the J gene TRBJ2-1; D tentatively reads TRBD1 or TRBD2 (5 bases each). The germline CDR1 and CDR2 sequences are SGHRS and YFSETQ. This CDR3 contains 15 residues. Deletions cut 0 bases from V and 8 bases from J, with 15 bases between.

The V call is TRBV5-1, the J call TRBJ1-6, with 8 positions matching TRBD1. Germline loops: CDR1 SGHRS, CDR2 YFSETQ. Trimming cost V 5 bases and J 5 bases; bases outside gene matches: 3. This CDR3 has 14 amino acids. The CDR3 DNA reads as TGCGCCAGCAGGACGACAGGGGATAATTCACCCCTCCACTTT. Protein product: CASRTTGDNSPLHF.

This chain's CDR3 is CSAQGGQGDYEQYF. The DNA of the CDR3 is TGCAGTGCCCAAGGGGGACAGGGCGACTACGAGCAGTACTTC. The J gene is TRBJ2-4, the V gene TRBV20-1; 9 bases are shared with TRBD1. The DNA matches TRBJ2-7 better at its end, which makes the J call doubtful. Germline assignment: CDR1 DFQATT and CDR2 SNEGSKA (reference sequence). The CDR3 has 14 amino acids.

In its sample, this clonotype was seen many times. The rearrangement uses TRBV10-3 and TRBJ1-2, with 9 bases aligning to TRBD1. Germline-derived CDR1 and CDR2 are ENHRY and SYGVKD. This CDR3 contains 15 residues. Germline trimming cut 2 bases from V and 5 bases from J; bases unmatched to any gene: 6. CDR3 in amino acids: CAISEGTGIKYGYTF. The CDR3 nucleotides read TGTGCCATCAGTGAGGGGACAGGGATAAAGTATGGCTACACCTTC.

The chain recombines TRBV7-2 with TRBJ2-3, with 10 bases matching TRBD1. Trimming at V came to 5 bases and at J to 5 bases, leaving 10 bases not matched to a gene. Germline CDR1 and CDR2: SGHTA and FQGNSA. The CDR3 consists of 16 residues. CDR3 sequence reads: CASSRQGARVGDTQYF. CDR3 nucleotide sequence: TGTGCCAGCAGCCGACAGGGGGCACGGGTTGGAGATACGCAGTATTTT.

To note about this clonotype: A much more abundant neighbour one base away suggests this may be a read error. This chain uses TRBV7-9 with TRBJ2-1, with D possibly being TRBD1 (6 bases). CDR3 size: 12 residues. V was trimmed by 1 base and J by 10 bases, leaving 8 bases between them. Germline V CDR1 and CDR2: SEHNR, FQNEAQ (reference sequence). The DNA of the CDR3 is TGTGCCAGCAGCTTAGGACAGGAGGAGCAGTTCTTC. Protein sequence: CASSLGQEEQFF.

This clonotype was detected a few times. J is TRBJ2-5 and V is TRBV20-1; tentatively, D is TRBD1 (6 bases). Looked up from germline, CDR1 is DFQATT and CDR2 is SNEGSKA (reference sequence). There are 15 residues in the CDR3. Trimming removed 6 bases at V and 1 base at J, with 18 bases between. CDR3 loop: CSARRDTDRQETQYF. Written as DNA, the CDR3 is TGCAGTGCGCGCCGGGACACCGACCGCCAAGAGACCCAGTACTTC.

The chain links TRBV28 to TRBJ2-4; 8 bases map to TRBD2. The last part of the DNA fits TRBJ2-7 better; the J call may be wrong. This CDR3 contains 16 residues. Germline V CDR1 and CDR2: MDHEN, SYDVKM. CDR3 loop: CASSFDSGTWGYEQYF. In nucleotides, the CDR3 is TGTGCCAGCAGTTTCGATAGCGGGACATGGGGCTACGAGCAGTACTTC.

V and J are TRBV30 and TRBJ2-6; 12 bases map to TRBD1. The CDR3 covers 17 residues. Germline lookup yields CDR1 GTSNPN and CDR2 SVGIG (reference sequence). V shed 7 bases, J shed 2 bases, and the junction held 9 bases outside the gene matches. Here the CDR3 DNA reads TGTGCCTTAAGGCGGGACAGGGGGCGGACTGGGGCCAACGTCCTGACTTTC. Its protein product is CALRRDRGRTGANVLTF.

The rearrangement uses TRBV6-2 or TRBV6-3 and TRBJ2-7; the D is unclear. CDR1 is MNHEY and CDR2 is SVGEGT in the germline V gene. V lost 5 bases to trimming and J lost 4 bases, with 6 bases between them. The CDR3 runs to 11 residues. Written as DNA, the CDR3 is TGTGCCAGCAGTACAGTTTACGAGCAGTACTTC. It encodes CASSTVYEQYF.

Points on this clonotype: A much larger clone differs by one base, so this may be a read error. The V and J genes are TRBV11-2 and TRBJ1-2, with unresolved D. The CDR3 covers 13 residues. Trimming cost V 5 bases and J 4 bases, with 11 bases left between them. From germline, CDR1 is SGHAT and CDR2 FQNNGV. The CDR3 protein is CASSAQGGYGYTF. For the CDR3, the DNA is TGTGCCAGCAGCGCCCAAGGCGGCTATGGCTACACCTTC.

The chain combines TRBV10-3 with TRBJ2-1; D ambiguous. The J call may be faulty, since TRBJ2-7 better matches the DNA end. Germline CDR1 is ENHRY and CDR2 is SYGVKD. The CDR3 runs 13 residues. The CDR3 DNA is TGTGCCATCAGTGAGCGAGGCGACAATGAGCAGTACTTC. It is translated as CAISERGDNEQYF.

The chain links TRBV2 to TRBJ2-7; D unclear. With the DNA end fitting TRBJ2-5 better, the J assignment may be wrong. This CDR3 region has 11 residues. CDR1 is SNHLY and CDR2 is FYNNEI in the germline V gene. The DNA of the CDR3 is TGTGCCAGTGCCTGGGTGGAGACCCAGTACTTC. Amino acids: CASAWVETQYF.

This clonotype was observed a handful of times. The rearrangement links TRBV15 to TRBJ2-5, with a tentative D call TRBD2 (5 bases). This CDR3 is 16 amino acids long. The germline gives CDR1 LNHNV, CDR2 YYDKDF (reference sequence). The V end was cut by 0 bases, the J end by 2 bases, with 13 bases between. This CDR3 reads CATSREEDSGQETQYF. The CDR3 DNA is TGTGCCACCAGCAGAGAAGAGGACTCGGGACAAGAGACCCAGTACTTC.